The 28 T cell receptor beta chains reported below all come from one sample, sequenced in a study of PD-1 blockade in classical Hodgkin lymphoma. Regarding time point: cycle 4 day 1 (C4D1), after 6 weeks of nivolumab. No patient escaped relapse after autologous stem cell transplantation, and brentuximab vedotin exposure varied. Magnetic depletion of unwanted cells isolated CD4+ T cells from thawed PBMCs. Only in-frame clones appear in the TCRdb table, and some are missing; sequencing was by immunoSEQ multiplex PCR. The table has around 27,000 clones, approximately 85% seen once. The source material was CD4+ T cells from blood, sampled before the fourth cycle of nivolumab. These receptors were collected from a human donor with classical Hodgkin lymphoma.

The chain combines TRBV7-2 with TRBJ2-7; TRBD2 matches at 15 bases. CDR3 length equals 16 residues. CDR1 is SGHTA, CDR2 FQGNSA, per germline. J lost 5 bases, V lost 5 bases, and 7 bases had no gene match. The CDR3 here is CASSAGLAGGLNEQYF. CDR3 sequence (DNA): TGTGCCAGCAGCGCCGGACTAGCGGGAGGGCTCAACGAGCAGTACTTC.

The chain combines TRBV11-1 with TRBJ2-1, with D perhaps TRBD2 (6 bases). CDR1 and CDR2 (germline): SGHAT, FQDESV (reference sequence). CDR3 length: 18 amino acids. With 3 bases removed from V and 0 bases from J, the gap between germline ends came to 18 bases. The CDR3: CASSFLLARTSSYNEQFF. The CDR3 DNA sequence: TGTGCCAGCAGCTTCTTGCTAGCGCGTACGAGCTCCTACAATGAGCAGTTCTTC. Based on the CDR3 plus reference TRBV11-1 and TRBJ2-1, the full variable domain is EAEVAQSPRYKITEKSQAVAFWCDPISGHATLYWYRQILGQGPELLVQFQDESVVDDSQLPKDRFSAERLKGVDSTLKIQPAELGDSAMYLCASSFLLARTSSYNEQFFGPGTRLTVL.

The chain is built from TRBV5-1 and TRBJ2-1; TRBD1 agrees at 8 bases. The germline V gene encodes CDR1 SGHRS and CDR2 YFSETQ. With 0 bases clipped from V and 5 bases from J, the junction kept 7 bases outside the gene matches. CDR3 length equals 16 residues. The CDR3 loop reads CASSLGPGTGHNEQFF. Written as DNA, the CDR3 is TGCGCCAGCAGCTTGGGGCCCGGGACAGGCCACAATGAGCAGTTCTTC.

The chain joins TRBV27 to TRBJ2-7, with 10 positions matching TRBD1. This CDR3 contains 14 residues. Per the germline V gene, CDR1 is MNHEY and CDR2 is SMNVEV (reference sequence). With 7 bases clipped from V and 4 bases from J, the junction kept 7 bases outside the gene matches. The chain's CDR3 is CASNAGTGVYEQYF. The CDR3, as DNA: TGTGCCAGCAACGCCGGGACAGGGGTTTACGAGCAGTACTTC.

V gene TRBV6-5 combines with J gene TRBJ1-1; 7 nucleotides line up with TRBD1. This CDR3 has 13 amino acids. Germline lookup yields CDR1 MNHEY and CDR2 SVGAGI. Trimming at V came to 2 bases and at J to 6 bases, leaving 3 bases not matched to a gene. CDR3: CASSYSRGAEAFF. Here the CDR3 DNA reads TGTGCCAGCAGTTACAGCAGGGGGGCTGAAGCTTTCTTT.

J is TRBJ2-3 and V is TRBV5-1; 14 bases align to TRBD2. Germline V gene sequence: CDR1 SGHRS, CDR2 YFSETQ. The CDR3 runs 17 residues. Trimming cost V 3 bases and J 0 bases; bases outside gene matches: 3. CDR3 in DNA: TGCGCCAGCAGCTACAGACTAGCGGGAGGGAGCACAGATACGCAGTATTTT. It is translated as CASSYRLAGGSTDTQYF.

The V gene is TRBV6-5, the J gene TRBJ1-5; no clear D gene. Per the germline V gene, CDR1 is MNHEY and CDR2 is SVGAGI. CDR3 size: 15 residues. V was clipped by 4 bases and J by 4 bases, with 14 bases between them. The CDR3 spells CASSFRANANQPQHF. Written as DNA, the CDR3 is TGTGCCAGCAGTTTCCGGGCCAACGCAAATCAGCCCCAGCATTTT.

This clone was counted once. The V and J genes are TRBV7-2 and TRBJ2-2; 8 bases are shared with TRBD2. The V and J ends lost 4 bases and 4 bases, in that order; junction bases with no gene match: 5. The CDR3 consists of 15 residues. Germline values: CDR1 SGHTA, CDR2 FQGNSA. DNA of the CDR3: TGTGCCAGCAGCTCCGGGACTAGACTCACCGGGGAGCTGTTTTTT. The encoded protein is CASSSGTRLTGELFF.

CDR3 in DNA: TGTGCCAGCAGAAGATTCTTGGACACTGAAGCTTTCTTT. This encodes CASRRFLDTEAFF. The V and J genes are TRBV5-4 and TRBJ1-1, with D unclear. V was shortened by 5 bases and J by 3 bases, with 11 bases between the two germline ends. This CDR3 has 13 residues. The germline gives CDR1 SGHNT, CDR2 YYREEE (reference sequence).

This rearrangement joins TRBV4-1 to TRBJ1-2; a weak D match, TRBD1 (5 bases). The CDR3 covers 16 residues. Per germline, CDR1 MGHRA and CDR2 YSYEKL. With 1 base removed from V and 7 bases from J, the gap between germline ends came to 19 bases. The CDR3 protein is CASSQARGGMKAGYTF. The CDR3 DNA reads TGCGCCAGCAGCCAAGCACGGGGCGGCATGAAGGCTGGCTACACCTTC.

The chain employs TRBV28 and TRBJ1-3; D remains unclear. The germline V gene has CDR1 MDHEN and CDR2 SYDVKM. V was shortened by 1 base and J by 2 bases, with 9 bases between the two germline ends. This CDR3 region has 15 residues. The CDR3 here is CASSLLVRAGNTIYF. The CDR3 nucleotides are TGTGCCAGCAGTTTATTAGTCCGGGCTGGAAACACCATATATTTT.

A few counts support this clone. This rearrangement joins TRBV10-3 to TRBJ1-1; D perhaps matches TRBD1 (5 bases). The CDR3 is made up of 13 amino acids. Trimming pared 10 bases from V and 1 base from J, leaving 13 bases between. The germline gives CDR1 ENHRY, CDR2 SYGVKD. This CDR3 is CATTSGANTEAFF. DNA for the CDR3: TGTGCCACCACGTCCGGGGCGAACACTGAAGCTTTCTTT.

This clone was detected only a few times. J is TRBJ1-5 and V is TRBV9; D is ambiguous. Germline assignment: CDR1 SGDLS and CDR2 YYNGEE. Trimming stripped 2 bases from V and 9 bases from J, with 9 bases between. This CDR3 is 12 amino acids long. CDR3 bases: TGTGCCAGCAGCGTCCCAGGAACGCCCCAGCATTTT. This gives the protein CASSVPGTPQHF. The whole variable domain, filled in from reference TRBV9 and TRBJ1-5, reads DSGVTQTPKHLITATGQRVTLRCSPRSGDLSVYWYQQSLDQGLQFLIQYYNGEERAKGNILERFSAQQFPDLHSELNLSSLELGDSALYFCASSVPGTPQHFGDGTRLSIL.

V usage is TRBV4-1 and J usage is TRBJ2-3; tentatively, D is TRBD1 (5 bases). Trimming pared 0 bases from V and 6 bases from J, leaving 22 bases between. Germline V CDR1 and CDR2: MGHRA, YSYEKL. This CDR3 is 18 amino acids long. CDR3 region: CASSQDHPQTGPRDTQYF. The CDR3 bases are TGCGCCAGCAGCCAAGACCACCCCCAAACAGGCCCCAGGGATACGCAGTATTTT.

V gene TRBV6-6 combines with J gene TRBJ2-1, with D unresolved. The V and J ends lost 7 bases and 1 base respectively, with 11 bases between them. The CDR3 is made up of 14 amino acids. Germline loops: CDR1 MNHNY, CDR2 SVGAGI (reference sequence). The CDR3 sequence is CASKTGESYNEQFF. The CDR3 DNA follows: TGTGCCAGCAAAACTGGGGAATCCTACAATGAGCAGTTCTTC.

The chain joins TRBV7-8 to TRBJ1-1; the match to TRBD1 covers 10 bases. The CDR3 spans 13 residues. From germline, CDR1 is SGHVS and CDR2 FQNEAQ. The junction had 3 bases not matched to a gene; V was cut back by 5 bases and J by 6 bases. CDR3 amino acids: CASSRQGAPEAFF. The CDR3, as DNA: TGTGCCAGCAGCCGACAGGGGGCGCCTGAAGCTTTCTTT.

This clone was picked up one time. This sequence joins TRBV6-4 and TRBJ2-1; 8 bases agree with TRBD2. The J segment lost 7 bases and the V segment lost 5 bases, leaving 7 bases of the junction unmatched. The length of the CDR3 is 14 residues. Germline assignment: CDR1 MRHNA and CDR2 SNTAGT. CDR3 DNA: TGTGCCAGCAGTTCGGCCAGCGGGAGTAATGAGCAGTTCTTC. Encoded protein: CASSSASGSNEQFF.

The table lists this clone with a few counts. The genes are TRBV19 and TRBJ1-2; D remains ambiguous. The V and J ends lost 4 bases and 5 bases respectively, with 17 bases between them. Germline values: CDR1 LNHDA, CDR2 SQIVND (reference sequence). The CDR3 spans 15 residues. The CDR3 sequence is CASSTGPGGVYGYTF. The CDR3 DNA follows: TGTGCCAGTAGTACCGGGCCCGGTGGTGTATATGGCTACACCTTC.

The CDR3, as DNA: TGTGCCAGCAGTTTAGGGGACAGGGGGTCTGGAAACACCATATATTTT. Translated: CASSLGDRGSGNTIYF. The rearrangement joins TRBV28 to TRBJ1-3, with 11 bases lining up with TRBD1. From germline, CDR1 is MDHEN and CDR2 SYDVKM. This CDR3 contains 16 residues. V was pared by 2 bases and J by 1 base, with 1 base of the junction left unmatched.

V gene TRBV5-1 combines with J gene TRBJ2-1; 9 bases align to TRBD2. Germline trimming cut 2 bases from V and 9 bases from J; bases unmatched to any gene: 15. Germline lookup yields CDR1 SGHRS and CDR2 YFSETQ. CDR3 size: 17 residues. The DNA of the CDR3 is TGCGCCAGCAGCTTACGAAGGGGTGGTAGCGGGAGCATTGAGCAGTTCTTC. It is translated as CASSLRRGGSGSIEQFF.

V usage is TRBV9 and J usage is TRBJ1-2; 7 bases align to TRBD1. Looked up from germline, CDR1 is SGDLS and CDR2 is YYNGEE. The CDR3 length is 16 residues. V was clipped by 3 bases and J by 2 bases; unmatched bases: 10. CDR3 coding DNA: TGTGCCAGCAGCGCTCAACAGGGGAAGTTGAACTATGGCTACACCTTC. Its translation: CASSAQQGKLNYGYTF.

The sample holds a few counts of this clone. In this CDR3 the conserved last residue, phenylalanine or tryptophan, is missing, so a read error is likely. The DNA is omitted, as the CDR3 cannot be located on it reliably, and the CDR3 follows TCRdb's listing. The chain links TRBV4-2 to TRBJ1-1. The CDR3 extends over 14 residues, inclusive of both ends. Germline V gives CDR1 LGHNA, CDR2 YNFKEQ. The CDR3 protein is CASSQQKWHRGRGG.

V is TRBV9 and J is TRBJ1-1, with D possibly TRBD1 on 5 matching bases. CDR3 size: 15 residues. V was trimmed by 1 base and J by 0 bases, leaving 10 bases between them. Germline V gives CDR1 SGDLS, CDR2 YYNGEE. The CDR3 spells CASSVMTAMNTEAFF. The CDR3 bases are TGTGCCAGCAGCGTAATGACAGCCATGAACACTGAAGCTTTCTTT.

The chain employs TRBV9 and TRBJ1-1, with D possibly matching TRBD1 (5 bases). The ends were cut back, 4 bases at V and 1 base at J, with 14 bases in the middle. The CDR3 sequence is 15 residues long. Germline loops: CDR1 SGDLS, CDR2 YYNGEE. The CDR3 coding sequence is TGTGCCAGCAGCTCACCCCGTCAGGGGAACACTGAAGCTTTCTTT. Translation gives CASSSPRQGNTEAFF. The full variable domain, completed using reference TRBV9 and TRBJ1-1, is DSGVTQTPKHLITATGQRVTLRCSPRSGDLSVYWYQQSLDQGLQFLIQYYNGEERAKGNILERFSAQQFPDLHSELNLSSLELGDSALYFCASSSPRQGNTEAFFGQGTRLTVV.

The chain uses TRBV18 and TRBJ2-2, with a weak D call TRBD2 (7 bases). Germline CDR1 reads KGHSH; CDR2 reads LQKENI. Trimming removed 2 bases from V and 1 base from J, with 14 bases in between. This CDR3 region has 17 residues. Here the CDR3 DNA reads TGTGCCAGCTCACCAATATCGGGGGGCGAGAACACCGGGGAGCTGTTTTTT. It codes for CASSPISGGENTGELFF.

This clone has more than one count but fewer than ten. The chain combines TRBV9 with TRBJ1-1, with D possibly TRBD1 on 6 matching bases. The CDR3 is 14 amino acids. Deletions cut 0 bases from V and 0 bases from J, with 6 bases between. The germline V gene encodes CDR1 SGDLS and CDR2 YYNGEE. CDR3 protein: CASSVDRVNTEAFF. CDR3 bases: TGTGCCAGCAGCGTAGACAGGGTGAACACTGAAGCTTTCTTT.

The V and J genes are TRBV5-1 and TRBJ1-3; D gene ambiguous. Between the trimmed V and J ends, which lost 0 bases and 0 bases, there was a span of 13 bases. The germline CDR1 and CDR2 sequences are SGHRS and YFSETQ. The length of the CDR3 is 17 residues. The CDR3 bases are TGCGCCAGCAGCTTGGAACAGCGATCTAGCTCTGGAAACACCATATATTTT. Translation gives CASSLEQRSSSGNTIYF.

J is TRBJ2-1 and V is TRBV2, with D unresolved. CDR3 length equals 15 residues. V was cut by 8 bases and J by 3 bases, with 17 bases left in between. CDR1 is SNHLY and CDR2 is FYNNEI in the germline V gene. Written as DNA, the CDR3 is TGTGCCAGCGGCCCGAAGGGATCGATCTACAATGAGCAGTTCTTC. Protein sequence: CASGPKGSIYNEQFF.